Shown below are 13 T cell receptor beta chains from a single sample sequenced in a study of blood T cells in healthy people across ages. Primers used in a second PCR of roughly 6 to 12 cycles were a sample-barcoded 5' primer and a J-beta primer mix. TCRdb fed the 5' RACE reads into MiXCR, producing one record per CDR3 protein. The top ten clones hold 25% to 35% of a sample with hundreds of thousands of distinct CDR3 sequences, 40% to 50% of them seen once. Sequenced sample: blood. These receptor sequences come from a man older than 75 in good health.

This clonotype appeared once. CDR3 sequence: CASMGNANAPLHF. CDR3 coding DNA: TGTGCCAGCATGGGGAACGCAAATGCACCCCTCCACTTT. The rearrangement joins TRBV2 to TRBJ1-6; unclear D gene. The V gene's germline CDR1 is SNHLY and CDR2 FYNNEI. V lost 7 bases to trimming and J lost 11 bases, with 15 bases between them. CDR3 length: 13 residues.

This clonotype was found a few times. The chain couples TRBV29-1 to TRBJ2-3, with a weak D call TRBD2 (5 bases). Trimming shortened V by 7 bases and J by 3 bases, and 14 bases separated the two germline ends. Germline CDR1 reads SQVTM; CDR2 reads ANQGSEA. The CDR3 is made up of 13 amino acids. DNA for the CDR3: TGCAGCGGTCGGCCGGGGTCGACAGATACGCAGTATTTT. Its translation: CSGRPGSTDTQYF.

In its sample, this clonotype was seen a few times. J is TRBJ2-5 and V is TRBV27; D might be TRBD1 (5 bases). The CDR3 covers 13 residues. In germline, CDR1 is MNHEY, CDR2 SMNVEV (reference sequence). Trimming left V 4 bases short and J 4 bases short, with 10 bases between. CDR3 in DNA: TGTGCCAGCAGTTCGCTCAGGGTAGAGACCCAGTACTTC. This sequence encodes CASSSLRVETQYF.

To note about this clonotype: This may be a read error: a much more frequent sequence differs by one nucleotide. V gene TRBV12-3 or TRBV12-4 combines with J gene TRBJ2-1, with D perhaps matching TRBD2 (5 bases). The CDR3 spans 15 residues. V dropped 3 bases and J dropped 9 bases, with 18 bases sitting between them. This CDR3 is CASSFSVRAQVEQFF. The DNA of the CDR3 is TGTGCCAGCAGTTTTAGCGTGAGGGCCCAGGTTGAGCAGTTCTTC.

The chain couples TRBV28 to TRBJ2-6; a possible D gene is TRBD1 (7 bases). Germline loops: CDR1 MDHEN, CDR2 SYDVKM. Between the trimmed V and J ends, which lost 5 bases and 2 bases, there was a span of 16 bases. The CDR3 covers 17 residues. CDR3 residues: CASSGRQGGAGANVLTF. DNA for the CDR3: TGTGCCAGCAGTGGGCGACAGGGAGGAGCTGGGGCCAACGTCCTGACTTTC.

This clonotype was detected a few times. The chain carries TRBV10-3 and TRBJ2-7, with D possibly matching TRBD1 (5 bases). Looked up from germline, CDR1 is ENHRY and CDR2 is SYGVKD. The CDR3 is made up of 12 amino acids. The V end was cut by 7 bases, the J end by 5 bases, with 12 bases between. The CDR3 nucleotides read TGTGCCATCATGGGGCAGGGTGACGAGCAGTACTTC. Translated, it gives CAIMGQGDEQYF.

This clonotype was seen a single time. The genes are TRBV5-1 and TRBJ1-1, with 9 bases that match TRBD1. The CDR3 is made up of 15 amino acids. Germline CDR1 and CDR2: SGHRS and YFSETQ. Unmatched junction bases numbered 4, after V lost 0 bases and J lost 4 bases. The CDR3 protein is CASSLGRGQGTEAFF. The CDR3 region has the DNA TGCGCCAGCAGCTTGGGGCGGGGACAGGGCACTGAAGCTTTCTTT.

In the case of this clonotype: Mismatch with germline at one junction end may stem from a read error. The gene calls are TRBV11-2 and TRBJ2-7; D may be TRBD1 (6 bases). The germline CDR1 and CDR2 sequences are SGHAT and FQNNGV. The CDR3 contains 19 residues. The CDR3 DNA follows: TGTGCCAGCAGCGCACGGATGCCTGGACAAGGGGGATACTCCTGCGAGCAGTACTTC. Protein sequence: CASSARMPGQGGYSCEQYF.

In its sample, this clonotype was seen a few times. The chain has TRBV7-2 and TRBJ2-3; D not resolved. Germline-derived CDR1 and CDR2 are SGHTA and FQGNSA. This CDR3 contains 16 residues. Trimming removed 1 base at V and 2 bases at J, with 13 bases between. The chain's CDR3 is CASSLGVASYTDTQYF. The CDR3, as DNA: TGTGCCAGCAGCTTAGGGGTAGCCTCTTACACAGATACGCAGTATTTT.

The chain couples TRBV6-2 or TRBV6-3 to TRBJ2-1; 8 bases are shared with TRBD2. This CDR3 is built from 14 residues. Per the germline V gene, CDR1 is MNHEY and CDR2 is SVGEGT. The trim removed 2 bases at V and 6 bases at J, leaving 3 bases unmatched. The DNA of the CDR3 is TGTGCCAGCAGTTACCCCCTAGCGGGCAATGAGCAGTTCTTC. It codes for CASSYPLAGNEQFF.

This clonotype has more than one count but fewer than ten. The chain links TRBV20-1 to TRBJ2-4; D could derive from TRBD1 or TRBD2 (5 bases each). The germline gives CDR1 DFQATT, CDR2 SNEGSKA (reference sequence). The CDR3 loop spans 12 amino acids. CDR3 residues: CSARGVRGIQYF. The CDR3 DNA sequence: TGCAGCGCAAGGGGAGTCCGTGGCATTCAGTACTTC.

CDR3 in DNA: TGTGCCAGCAGTGCCTCGGGACAGGGGAGTTCATGTACGCAGTATTTT. This translates into CASSASGQGSSCTQYF. The chain uses TRBV28 and TRBJ2-3; 10 positions match TRBD1. The V gene end was trimmed by 5 bases and the J gene end by 8 bases; junction bases not matched to a gene: 13. Germline V gene sequence: CDR1 MDHEN, CDR2 SYDVKM. The CDR3 has 16 amino acids.

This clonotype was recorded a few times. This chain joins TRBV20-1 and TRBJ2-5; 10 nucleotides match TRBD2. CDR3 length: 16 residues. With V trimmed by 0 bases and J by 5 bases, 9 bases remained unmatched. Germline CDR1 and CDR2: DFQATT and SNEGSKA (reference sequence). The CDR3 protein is CSARDGASGSWETQYF. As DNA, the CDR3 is TGCAGTGCTAGAGACGGGGCTAGCGGGAGCTGGGAGACCCAGTACTTC.